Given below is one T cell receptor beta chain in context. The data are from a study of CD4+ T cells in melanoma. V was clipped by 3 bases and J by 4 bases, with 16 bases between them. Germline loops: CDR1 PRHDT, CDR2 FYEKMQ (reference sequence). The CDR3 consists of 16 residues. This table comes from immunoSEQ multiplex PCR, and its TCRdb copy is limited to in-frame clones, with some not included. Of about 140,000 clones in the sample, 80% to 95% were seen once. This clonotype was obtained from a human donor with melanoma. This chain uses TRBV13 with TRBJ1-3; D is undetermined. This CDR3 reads CASSFYRSSRGNTIYF. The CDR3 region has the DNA TGTGCCAGCAGCTTCTACAGATCCTCTCGAGGAAACACCATATATTTT.